The next 20 T cell receptor beta chains were all read from a single sample in a study of follicular helper T cells after annual influenza vaccination. Profiling relied on immunoSEQ multiplex PCR, and the TCRdb table lists in-frame clones only, not all of them. The sample has under 12,000 clones, nearly 85% seen once. Sample: CXCR5- memory CD4+ T cells sorted from blood, taken 6 weeks after influenza vaccination. The receptors come from an adult who received the influenza vaccine.

The V call is TRBV2, the J call TRBJ2-7, with 10 nucleotides matching TRBD1. The trim removed 5 bases at V and 2 bases at J, leaving 6 bases unmatched. Germline V lookup: CDR1 SNHLY, CDR2 FYNNEI. The CDR3 covers 15 residues. CDR3 nucleotides: TGTGCCAGCAGTAAATTGGGGACAGGGGCCTACGAGCAGTACTTC. This codes for CASSKLGTGAYEQYF.

This chain uses TRBV7-2 with TRBJ1-3; D uncertain. V was pared by 4 bases and J by 3 bases, with 7 bases between. The CDR3 runs to 13 residues. Germline V gene data show CDR1 as SGHTA and CDR2 as FQGNSA. This CDR3 reads CASSSQRGNTIYF. The DNA for the CDR3 is TGTGCCAGCAGCTCCCAGCGTGGAAACACCATATATTTT.

This clone appeared a few times. This sequence joins TRBV5-1 and TRBJ2-7; D might be TRBD2 (6 bases). CDR3 size: 12 residues. The V end lost 7 bases, the J end lost 3 bases, and 11 bases lay between the germline ends. Germline V gene lookup returns CDR1 SGHRS and CDR2 YFSETQ. This CDR3 is CASQEGGYEQYF. CDR3 nucleotides: TGCGCCAGCCAGGAGGGTGGCTACGAGCAGTACTTC.

The J gene is TRBJ1-2, the V gene TRBV11-1; perhaps TRBD1 as D (6 bases). The CDR3 has 15 residues. V gave up 5 bases and J gave up 2 bases, with 15 bases separating them. Germline-derived CDR1 and CDR2 are SGHAT and FQDESV (reference sequence). DNA of the CDR3: TGTGCCAGCAGCGAGAGGCAGGGGCTAAACTATGGCTACACCTTC. It yields the protein CASSERQGLNYGYTF.

The rearrangement uses TRBV18 and TRBJ2-1; D call uncertain. With 3 bases removed from V and 8 bases from J, the gap between germline ends came to 23 bases. CDR1 is KGHSH and CDR2 is LQKENI in the germline V gene. There are 17 residues in the CDR3. CDR3 protein: CASSPTFRDIPVDEQFF. CDR3 in DNA: TGTGCCAGCTCACCGACCTTCCGAGACATCCCGGTCGATGAGCAGTTCTTC.

The chain recombines TRBV28 with TRBJ1-1; D remains unclear. Trimming shortened V by 7 bases and J by 6 bases, and 12 bases separated the two germline ends. Germline CDR1 and CDR2: MDHEN and SYDVKM. The CDR3 has 12 residues. CDR3 DNA: TGTGCCAGCACGCCGATAGGGCCTGAAGCTTTCTTT. Its translation: CASTPIGPEAFF.

The chain is built from TRBV5-4 and TRBJ1-2, with D maybe TRBD1 (5 bases). CDR1 and CDR2 (germline): SGHNT, YYREEE (reference sequence). The V and J ends lost 4 bases and 4 bases respectively, with 14 bases between them. This CDR3 comprises 14 residues. CDR3 bases: TGTGCCAGCAGCCCCCCTGACAGAGCCTATGGCTACACCTTC. Encoded protein: CASSPPDRAYGYTF.

The chain has TRBV6-5 and TRBJ2-7, with a possible D match to TRBD1 (5 bases). V was clipped by 7 bases and J by 4 bases, with 17 bases between them. The germline CDR1 and CDR2 sequences are MNHEY and SVGAGI. This CDR3 is built from 14 residues. The chain's CDR3 is CASTASGLGYEQYF. DNA for the CDR3: TGTGCCAGCACTGCTTCAGGGTTGGGTTACGAGCAGTACTTC.

The count of this clone is one. The J gene is TRBJ2-5, the V gene TRBV20-1; 7 bases align to TRBD2. Germline assignment: CDR1 DFQATT and CDR2 SNEGSKA (reference sequence). The CDR3 consists of 11 residues. The trim removed 3 bases at V and 5 bases at J, leaving 0 bases unmatched. The CDR3 nucleotides read TGCAGTGCTAGGGGGGGGGAGACCCAGTACTTC. Amino acids: CSARGGETQYF.

CDR3 region: CASSPGGNTEAFF. In nucleotides, the CDR3 is TGTGCCAGCAGTCCTGGGGGGAACACTGAAGCTTTCTTT. The rearrangement uses TRBV28 and TRBJ1-1, with D perhaps matching TRBD1 (5 bases). CDR3 length: 13 residues. Germline V lookup: CDR1 MDHEN, CDR2 SYDVKM. The V end was cut by 5 bases, the J end by 1 base, with 8 bases between.

The J gene is TRBJ1-1, the V gene TRBV9; D is unresolved. V gave up 4 bases and J gave up 2 bases, with 9 bases separating them. From germline, CDR1 is SGDLS and CDR2 YYNGEE. The CDR3 has 13 amino acids. CDR3 DNA sequence: TGTGCCAGCAGCTCTCAGAGTAACACTGAAGCTTTCTTT. Its translation: CASSSQSNTEAFF.

The sample holds one count of this clone. The rearrangement uses TRBV7-2 and TRBJ2-3; the D is unclear. Germline-derived CDR1 and CDR2 are SGHTA and FQGNSA. V lost 1 base and J lost 1, with 3 bases in between. This CDR3 comprises 13 residues. The CDR3 is CASSLVGTDTQYF. DNA for the CDR3: TGTGCCAGCAGCTTAGTCGGCACAGATACGCAGTATTTT.

This chain links TRBV5-6 with TRBJ2-3, with D tentatively TRBD1 (6 bases). Germline lookup yields CDR1 SGHDT and CDR2 YYEEEE. This CDR3 spans 16 amino acids. V lost 4 bases, J lost 1 base, and 16 bases lay in between. The CDR3 nucleotides read TGTGCCAGCAGCCCATTGTTGGGGGCGCGCACAGATACGCAGTATTTT. Translated: CASSPLLGARTDTQYF.

In this sample, this clone turned up once. This chain joins TRBV6-5 and TRBJ1-1; D is undetermined. Trimming cost V 6 bases and J 1 base, with 12 bases left between them. CDR1 and CDR2 from the germline V gene are MNHEY and SVGAGI. The CDR3 contains 14 residues. The CDR3 region is CASRTGRWNTEAFF. The CDR3 DNA follows: TGTGCCAGCAGAACCGGACGATGGAACACTGAAGCTTTCTTT.

The rearrangement links TRBV9 to TRBJ1-1, with 7 nucleotides matching TRBD1. Trimming removed 0 bases from V and 6 bases from J; junction bases left unmatched: 11. Germline V gene lookup returns CDR1 SGDLS and CDR2 YYNGEE. The CDR3 is made up of 16 amino acids. CDR3 in DNA: TGTGCCAGCAGCGTAGGGGGGCAGGGGGGTGAGGCTGAAGCTTTCTTT. Protein sequence: CASSVGGQGGEAEAFF. The full variable domain, its missing parts supplied by reference TRBV9 and TRBJ1-1, is DSGVTQTPKHLITATGQRVTLRCSPRSGDLSVYWYQQSLDQGLQFLIQYYNGEERAKGNILERFSAQQFPDLHSELNLSSLELGDSALYFCASSVGGQGGEAEAFFGQGTRLTVV.

The chain employs TRBV30 and TRBJ1-5; D unclear. The CDR3 is 14 residues long. Trimming removed 7 bases from V and 1 base from J, with 14 bases in between. Germline lookup yields CDR1 GTSNPN and CDR2 SVGIG (reference sequence). The CDR3 DNA is TGTGCCTATCGACAAAAGGCCAGCAATCAGCCCCAGCATTTT. Protein sequence: CAYRQKASNQPQHF. The variable domain in full, completed from reference TRBV30 and TRBJ1-5, reads SQTIHQWPATLVQPVGSPLSLECTVEGTSNPNLYWYRQAAGRGLQLLFYSVGIGQISSEVPQNLSASRPQDRQFILSSKKLLLSDSGFYLCAYRQKASNQPQHFGDGTRLSIL.

The chain uses TRBV6-6 and TRBJ1-6; a possible D gene is TRBD1 (5 bases). CDR3 length equals 15 residues. Trimming removed 5 bases at V and 10 bases at J, with 18 bases between. The germline V gene has CDR1 MNHNY and CDR2 SVGAGI (reference sequence). Written as DNA, the CDR3 is TGTGCCAGCAGTAGCGGCCAGGGTAGTAGGTCACCCCTCCACTTT. The encoded protein is CASSSGQGSRSPLHF.

The chain couples TRBV6-6 to TRBJ2-5; no reliable D call. Between the trimmed V and J ends, which lost 0 bases and 5 bases, there was a span of 4 bases. Per the germline V gene, CDR1 is MNHNY and CDR2 is SVGAGI (reference sequence). CDR3 length equals 12 residues. CDR3 nucleotide sequence: TGTGCCAGCAGTTACTCTGGGGAGACCCAGTACTTC. Its protein is CASSYSGETQYF.

This clone occurred a few times. The chain recombines TRBV28 with TRBJ2-5; 7 positions agree with TRBD1. J lost 0 bases, V lost 8 bases, and 12 bases had no gene match. Germline V gene data show CDR1 as MDHEN and CDR2 as SYDVKM. CDR3 length equals 16 residues. CDR3 nucleotides: TGTGCCAGCGGATCCCCAGGGACAGAGTACCAAGAGACCCAGTACTTC. As protein: CASGSPGTEYQETQYF.

The chain couples TRBV19 to TRBJ2-3; D ambiguous. Germline V gene lookup returns CDR1 LNHDA and CDR2 SQIVND (reference sequence). There are 13 residues in the CDR3. The germline V and J ends were trimmed by 7 bases and 1 base, with 9 bases remaining between them. CDR3 bases: TGTGCCAGTATCGCCACGGGCACAGATACGCAGTATTTT. It yields the protein CASIATGTDTQYF.